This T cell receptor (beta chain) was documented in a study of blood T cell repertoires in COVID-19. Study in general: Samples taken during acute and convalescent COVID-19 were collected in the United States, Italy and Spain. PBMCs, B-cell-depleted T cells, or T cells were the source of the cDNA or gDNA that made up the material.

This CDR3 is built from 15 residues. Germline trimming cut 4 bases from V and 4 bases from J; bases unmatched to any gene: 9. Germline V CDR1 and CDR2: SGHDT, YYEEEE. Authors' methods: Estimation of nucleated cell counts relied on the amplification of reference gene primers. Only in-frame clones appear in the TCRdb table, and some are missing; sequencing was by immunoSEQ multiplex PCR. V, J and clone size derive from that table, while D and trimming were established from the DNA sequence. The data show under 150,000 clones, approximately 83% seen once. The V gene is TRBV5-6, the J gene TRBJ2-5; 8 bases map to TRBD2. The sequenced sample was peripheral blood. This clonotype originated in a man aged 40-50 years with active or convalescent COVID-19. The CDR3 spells CASSGNGGAGETQYF. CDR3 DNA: TGTGCCAGCAGCGGGAACGGGGGGGCAGGAGAGACCCAGTACTTC.